This T cell receptor (beta chain) was identified during a study of STAT5B mutations in CD4+ large granular lymphocyte leukemia. Points from the study as a whole: Higher CD4+ than CD8+ T-LGLL clonality might reflect small sample size. Without putative leukemic clones, patient CD4-sorted repertoires remained more clonal than healthy CD4+ repertoires.

Healthy controls were blood donor buffy coats. The protocol was immunoSEQ multiplex PCR, while the TCRdb copy is restricted to in-frame clones and leaves out a portion. Of approximately 30,000 clones in the sample, 76% were seen once. V was clipped by 5 bases and J by 0 bases, with 14 bases between them. This CDR3 spans 17 amino acids. Germline V gives CDR1 SGHTA, CDR2 FQGNSA. Comment on this clone: Its antigen is as yet unknown.

The sequenced sample was CD4+ T cells from blood buffy coats. The chain employs TRBV7-2 and TRBJ2-6; no firm D call. This TCR derives from a human donor in good health. DNA for the CDR3: TGTGCCAGCAGCCCAATACTCGGTGGCTCTGGGGCCAACGTCCTGACTTTC. Translated: CASSPILGGSGANVLTF.